The text below deals with one T cell receptor beta chain. The data were taken from a study of T cell changes during pregnancy in multiple sclerosis. Trimming cost V 5 bases and J 4 bases, with 11 bases left between them. CDR1 and CDR2 (germline): MNHNY, SVGAGI (reference sequence). The CDR3 has 13 residues. Assay used: immunoSEQ multiplex PCR; TCRdb lists only in-frame clones, some missing. The sample records under 40,000 clones, roughly 92% being singletons. The receptor was isolated from a female donor in good health, enrolled as a control in a pregnancy study. The sample was CD4+ T cells from peripheral blood mononuclear cells, taken in the third trimester of pregnancy. The chain combines TRBV6-6 with TRBJ1-1; D not resolved. The CDR3 spells CASSTSEFTEAFF. CDR3 in DNA: TGTGCCAGCAGTACCTCCGAGTTCACTGAAGCTTTCTTT.